This T cell receptor (beta chain) was obtained from a study of T cell responses to AZD1222 COVID-19 vaccine. On this clone: The antigen remains unidentified.

Only in-frame clones appear in the TCRdb table, and some are missing; sequencing was by immunoSEQ multiplex PCR. The profile shows roughly 150,000 clones, roughly 90% of them singletons. Points from the study as a whole: Regions left unmutated in variants are reportedly the target of nearly half of spike-specific TCRs.

Germline CDR1 SGHNT, CDR2 YYREEE (reference sequence). V lost 0 bases to trimming and J lost 4 bases, with 6 bases between them. The CDR3 consists of 13 residues. The sequencing used peripheral blood, collected 28 days after the second AZD1222 dose. The sequence was obtained from an adult who received the AZD1222 COVID-19 vaccine. The V and J genes are TRBV5-4 and TRBJ2-3; D is ambiguous. This chain's CDR3 is CASSLGGSDTQYF. In DNA form, the CDR3 reads TGTGCCAGCAGCTTGGGCGGCTCAGATACGCAGTATTTT.